Below, 26 T cell receptor beta chains from the same sample are listed, as sequenced in a study of beta chain features in type 1 diabetes. General observations from the study: Researchers report that Type 1 diabetes patients had moderately but significantly shorter TCRB CDR3s across all four CD4+ subsets.

These TCRs' antigens remain unknown. Every isolated RNA sample was fully reverse transcribed, so sequencing captured expressed TCRB transcripts. Produced via immunoSEQ multiplex PCR; TCRdb's table is partial and in-frame only. The sample has about 340,000 clones; around 8.5% are singletons. The sequenced sample consisted of central memory CD4+ T cells from blood. Every receptor here comes from a man aged 30-40 years with type 1 diabetes.

The V gene is TRBV5-1, the J gene TRBJ2-1; 7 bases agree with TRBD1. The V and J ends lost 3 bases and 9 bases, in that order; junction bases with no gene match: 9. The CDR3 spans 14 residues. CDR1 and CDR2 from the germline V gene are SGHRS and YFSETQ. The CDR3 DNA reads TGCGCCAGCAGCTCGTGGGACAGTGGGGGTGAGCAGTTCTTC. Amino acids: CASSSWDSGGEQFF.

Only a few counts were recorded for this clone. This chain uses TRBV7-9 with TRBJ1-6; D remains ambiguous. V dropped 3 bases and J dropped 10 bases, with 7 bases sitting between them. CDR1 is SEHNR and CDR2 is FQNEAQ in the germline V gene (reference sequence). The CDR3 extends over 12 amino acids. The CDR3, as DNA: TGTGCCAGCAGCTTGCAGGACTCACCCCTCCACTTT. It translates to CASSLQDSPLHF.

This clone has a handful of counts. The genes are TRBV6-6 and TRBJ2-5; 9 bases align to TRBD1. The CDR3 consists of 14 residues. Trimming at V came to 5 bases and at J to 6 bases, leaving 7 bases not matched to a gene. Germline-derived CDR1 and CDR2 are MNHNY and SVGAGI (reference sequence). CDR3 protein: CASSERTGEQTQYF. In DNA, the CDR3 is TGTGCCAGCAGTGAGAGGACAGGGGAGCAGACCCAGTACTTC.

The chain recombines TRBV6-1 with TRBJ2-5; D is perhaps TRBD1 (6 bases). CDR1 is MNHNS and CDR2 is SASEGT in the germline V gene. The CDR3 has 14 amino acids. Trimming left V 3 bases short and J 4 bases short, with 12 bases between. In DNA form, the CDR3 reads TGTGCCAGCAGTGACAGGGGCCGGGGAGAGACCCAGTACTTC. As protein: CASSDRGRGETQYF.

This clone was counted between two and nine times. The chain links TRBV11-2 to TRBJ2-1; 13 positions match TRBD2. The junction had 7 bases not matched to a gene; V was cut back by 5 bases and J by 9 bases. CDR3 length: 15 amino acids. Looked up from germline, CDR1 is SGHAT and CDR2 is FQNNGV. DNA of the CDR3: TGTGCCAGCAGCGTACTAGCGGGGGGGCATTCTGAGCAGTTCTTC. Translation: CASSVLAGGHSEQFF.

The gene calls are TRBV6-5 and TRBJ1-1; D is unresolved. Trimming took off 9 bases at V and 3 bases at J, with 14 bases between the two ends. This CDR3 is built from 13 residues. Germline-derived CDR1 and CDR2 are MNHEY and SVGAGI. The DNA for the CDR3 is TGTGCCAGTAGGACCGCAGGAGACACTGAAGCTTTCTTT. As protein: CASRTAGDTEAFF.

CDR3 DNA sequence: TGTGCCAGCAGTTTAAGGAGGTATCAGCCCCAGCATTTT. Translated: CASSLRRYQPQHF. V is TRBV27 and J is TRBJ1-5; D is undetermined. V lost 2 bases and J 5 bases, leaving 7 bases between the germline ends. This CDR3 has 13 amino acids. Germline assignment: CDR1 MNHEY and CDR2 SMNVEV (reference sequence).

The chain joins TRBV19 to TRBJ2-1; 10 nucleotides line up with TRBD1. Germline V gene lookup returns CDR1 LNHDA and CDR2 SQIVND (reference sequence). The CDR3 is 14 amino acids. With V trimmed by 3 bases and J by 9 bases, 5 bases remained unmatched. The CDR3 reads CASSIGQGEGEQFF. The CDR3, as DNA: TGTGCCAGTAGTATCGGACAGGGGGAGGGTGAGCAGTTCTTC.

This clone was found a few times. This sequence joins TRBV7-2 and TRBJ1-2; D gene unclear. This CDR3 comprises 14 residues. The V end was cut by 3 bases, the J end by 0 bases, with 8 bases between. Germline V gives CDR1 SGHTA, CDR2 FQGNSA. CDR3 coding DNA: TGTGCCAGCAGCTTTACAGATTCTAACTATGGCTACACCTTC. Its translation is CASSFTDSNYGYTF.

The chain joins TRBV5-6 to TRBJ2-3; no reliable D call. The V gene lost 0 bases and the J gene lost 6 bases, with 8 bases spanning the gap. The CDR3 consists of 13 residues. CDR1 and CDR2 (germline): SGHDT, YYEEEE. The CDR3 reads CASSLALSDTQYF. The DNA for the CDR3 is TGTGCCAGCAGCTTGGCCTTGTCGGATACGCAGTATTTT. The full variable domain, in which reference TRBV5-6 and TRBJ2-3 provide the parts outside the CDR3, is DAGVTQSPTHLIKTRGQQVTLRCSPKSGHDTVSWYQQALGQGPQFIFQYYEEEERQRGNFPDRFSGHQFPNYSSELNVNALLLGDSALYLCASSLALSDTQYFGPGTRLTVL.

This clone was detected a few times. The genes are TRBV7-2 and TRBJ2-1; D is ambiguous. With 4 bases removed from V and 4 bases from J, the gap between germline ends came to 8 bases. The germline CDR1 and CDR2 sequences are SGHTA and FQGNSA. The CDR3 covers 13 residues. The CDR3 protein is CASSSAKYNEQFF. The CDR3 bases are TGTGCCAGCAGCTCAGCGAAGTACAATGAGCAGTTCTTC.

In this sample, this clone turned up a few times. The V call is TRBV7-2, the J call TRBJ1-1, with D perhaps TRBD1 (6 bases). The V gene's germline CDR1 is SGHTA and CDR2 FQGNSA. V gave up 5 bases and J gave up 4 bases, with 20 bases separating them. CDR3 length equals 16 residues. This chain's CDR3 is CASSPNQGHKGTEAFF. The CDR3 region has the DNA TGTGCCAGCAGCCCCAATCAGGGGCATAAAGGCACTGAAGCTTTCTTT.

This clone was picked up a small number of times. The chain employs TRBV5-6 and TRBJ1-2, with D perhaps matching TRBD1 (6 bases). CDR3 size: 15 residues. The germline V gene has CDR1 SGHDT and CDR2 YYEEEE. With 4 bases removed from V and 2 bases from J, the gap between germline ends came to 15 bases. The DNA for the CDR3 is TGTGCCAGCAGCCCTCGTCCAGGGGAAAACTATGGCTACACCTTC. It encodes CASSPRPGENYGYTF.

This clone was counted a few times. V and J are TRBV2 and TRBJ1-3, with D maybe TRBD1 (5 bases). The V gene's germline CDR1 is SNHLY and CDR2 FYNNEI. CDR3 length equals 14 residues. The V end was cut by 4 bases, the J end by 2 bases, with 9 bases between. CDR3 sequence reads: CASSGQGPGNTIYF. The DNA for the CDR3 is TGTGCCAGCAGTGGCCAGGGTCCTGGAAACACCATATATTTT.

This clone was seen only a few times. The CDR3 is CASSEAPRRGQYF. In DNA form, the CDR3 reads TGTGCCAGCAGTGAAGCCCCCCGCAGGGGCCAGTACTTC. This chain connects TRBV6-1 to TRBJ2-5, with a possible D match to TRBD1 (6 bases). The germline CDR1 and CDR2 sequences are MNHNS and SASEGT. Between the trimmed V and J ends, which lost 0 bases and 10 bases, there was a span of 12 bases. This CDR3 contains 13 residues.

Here the CDR3 DNA reads TGTGCCAGCTCACCGGGACAGACTGGAAACACCATATATTTT. Its protein is CASSPGQTGNTIYF. J is TRBJ1-3 and V is TRBV18; 7 bases match TRBD1. Germline V lookup: CDR1 KGHSH, CDR2 LQKENI. J lost 2 bases, V lost 3 bases, and 1 base had no gene match. CDR3 length equals 14 residues.

CDR3 bases: TGTGCCAGCAGTGAAGGGCGGCCCCTCGTCGGGAAGTACTTC. Amino acids: CASSEGRPLVGKYF. The V call is TRBV2, the J call TRBJ2-7; weak D call: TRBD2 (5 bases). Germline lookup yields CDR1 SNHLY and CDR2 FYNNEI. This CDR3 is built from 14 residues. V lost 1 base to trimming and J lost 11 bases, with 18 bases between them.

V and J are TRBV9 and TRBJ2-3, with 8 bases that match TRBD2. Trimming removed 4 bases from V and 3 bases from J; junction bases left unmatched: 7. This CDR3 is built from 15 residues. Germline V lookup: CDR1 SGDLS, CDR2 YYNGEE. The CDR3 loop is CASSPNAGGTDTQYF. For the CDR3, the DNA is TGTGCCAGCAGCCCCAATGCGGGGGGAACAGATACGCAGTATTTT.

This clone was counted between two and nine times. The V and J genes are TRBV30 and TRBJ2-7; 8 bases agree with TRBD1. From germline, CDR1 is GTSNPN and CDR2 SVGIG (reference sequence). The trim removed 3 bases at V and 3 bases at J, leaving 4 bases unmatched. The CDR3 spans 13 residues. In DNA, the CDR3 is TGTGCCTGGAGCCAAGGACAGGGCTACGAGCAGTACTTC. It encodes CAWSQGQGYEQYF.

This clone was detected many times. V usage is TRBV10-3 and J usage is TRBJ2-2; 8 bases align to TRBD1. This CDR3 has 13 amino acids. Germline CDR1 ENHRY, CDR2 SYGVKD. V trimming: 9 bases; J trimming: 4 bases; junction bases outside the gene matches: 4. In nucleotides, the CDR3 is TGTGCCATGCAGGGGGCGGGCACCGGGGAGCTGTTTTTT. This sequence encodes CAMQGAGTGELFF.

V usage is TRBV10-3 and J usage is TRBJ1-2; D is unresolved. Germline-derived CDR1 and CDR2 are ENHRY and SYGVKD. Trimming cost V 7 bases and J 0 bases, with 9 bases left between them. The length of the CDR3 is 13 residues. This CDR3 is CAINRSANYGYTF. CDR3 nucleotides: TGTGCCATCAACCGGTCAGCTAACTATGGCTACACCTTC.

The chain recombines TRBV7-2 with TRBJ2-4, with D perhaps matching TRBD2 (6 bases). The CDR3 covers 14 residues. Germline V gives CDR1 SGHTA, CDR2 FQGNSA. V was trimmed by 3 bases and J by 7 bases, leaving 13 bases between them. The CDR3 protein is CASSLDGAGNIQYF. DNA of the CDR3: TGTGCCAGCAGCTTGGATGGGGCGGGGAACATTCAGTACTTC.

This clone has just a few counts. The chain employs TRBV30 and TRBJ1-5; D might be TRBD1 (5 bases). The CDR3 spans 14 residues. The germline V and J ends were trimmed by 1 base and 7 bases, with 14 bases remaining between them. Per the germline V gene, CDR1 is GTSNPN and CDR2 is SVGIG (reference sequence). The CDR3 spells CAWSELLGEQPQHF. DNA for the CDR3: TGTGCCTGGAGTGAATTACTAGGGGAACAGCCCCAGCATTTT.

This clone was recorded once. CDR3: CASSLRDSSEKLFF. DNA of the CDR3: TGCGCCAGCAGCCTCCGGGACAGTAGTGAAAAACTGTTTTTT. This rearrangement joins TRBV5-1 to TRBJ1-4; 7 nucleotides line up with TRBD1. V gave up 4 bases and J gave up 7 bases; unmatched junction bases: 7. The CDR3 has 14 residues. Looked up from germline, CDR1 is SGHRS and CDR2 is YFSETQ.

The J gene is TRBJ2-1, the V gene TRBV4-3; 7 bases are a match to TRBD1. The junction had 11 bases not matched to a gene; V was cut back by 1 base and J by 8 bases. This CDR3 has 16 residues. The germline gives CDR1 LGHNA, CDR2 YSLEER. The CDR3 here is CASSQGAGGSYHEQFF. CDR3 nucleotides: TGCGCCAGCAGCCAAGGGGCAGGGGGTTCGTATCATGAGCAGTTCTTC.

The J gene is TRBJ2-7, the V gene TRBV2; no firm D call. Trimming stripped 2 bases from V and 9 bases from J, with 11 bases between. The CDR3 is 12 amino acids. Germline CDR1 SNHLY, CDR2 FYNNEI. This chain's CDR3 is CASSENRGMQYF. Here the CDR3 DNA reads TGTGCCAGCAGTGAAAATCGAGGTATGCAGTACTTC.